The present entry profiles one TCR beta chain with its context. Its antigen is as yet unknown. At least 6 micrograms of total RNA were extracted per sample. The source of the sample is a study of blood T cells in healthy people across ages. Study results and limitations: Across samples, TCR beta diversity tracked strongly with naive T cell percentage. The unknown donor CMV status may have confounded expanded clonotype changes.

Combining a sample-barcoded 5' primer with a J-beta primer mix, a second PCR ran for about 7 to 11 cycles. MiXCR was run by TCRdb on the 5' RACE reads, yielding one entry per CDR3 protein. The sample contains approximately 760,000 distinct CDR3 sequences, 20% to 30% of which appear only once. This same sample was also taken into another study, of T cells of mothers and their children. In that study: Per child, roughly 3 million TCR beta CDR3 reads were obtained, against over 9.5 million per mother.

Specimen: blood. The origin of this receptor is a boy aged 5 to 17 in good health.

Written as DNA, the CDR3 is TGTGCCACCCAACAGGGGCTAGCCTACGAGCAGTACTTC. This translates into CATQQGLAYEQYF. This chain joins TRBV7-9 and TRBJ2-7, with TRBD1 matching 7 bases. This CDR3 contains 13 residues. J gave up 2 bases and V 10 bases, and 8 bases lay outside the gene matches. Looked up from germline, CDR1 is SEHNR and CDR2 is FQNEAQ (reference sequence).